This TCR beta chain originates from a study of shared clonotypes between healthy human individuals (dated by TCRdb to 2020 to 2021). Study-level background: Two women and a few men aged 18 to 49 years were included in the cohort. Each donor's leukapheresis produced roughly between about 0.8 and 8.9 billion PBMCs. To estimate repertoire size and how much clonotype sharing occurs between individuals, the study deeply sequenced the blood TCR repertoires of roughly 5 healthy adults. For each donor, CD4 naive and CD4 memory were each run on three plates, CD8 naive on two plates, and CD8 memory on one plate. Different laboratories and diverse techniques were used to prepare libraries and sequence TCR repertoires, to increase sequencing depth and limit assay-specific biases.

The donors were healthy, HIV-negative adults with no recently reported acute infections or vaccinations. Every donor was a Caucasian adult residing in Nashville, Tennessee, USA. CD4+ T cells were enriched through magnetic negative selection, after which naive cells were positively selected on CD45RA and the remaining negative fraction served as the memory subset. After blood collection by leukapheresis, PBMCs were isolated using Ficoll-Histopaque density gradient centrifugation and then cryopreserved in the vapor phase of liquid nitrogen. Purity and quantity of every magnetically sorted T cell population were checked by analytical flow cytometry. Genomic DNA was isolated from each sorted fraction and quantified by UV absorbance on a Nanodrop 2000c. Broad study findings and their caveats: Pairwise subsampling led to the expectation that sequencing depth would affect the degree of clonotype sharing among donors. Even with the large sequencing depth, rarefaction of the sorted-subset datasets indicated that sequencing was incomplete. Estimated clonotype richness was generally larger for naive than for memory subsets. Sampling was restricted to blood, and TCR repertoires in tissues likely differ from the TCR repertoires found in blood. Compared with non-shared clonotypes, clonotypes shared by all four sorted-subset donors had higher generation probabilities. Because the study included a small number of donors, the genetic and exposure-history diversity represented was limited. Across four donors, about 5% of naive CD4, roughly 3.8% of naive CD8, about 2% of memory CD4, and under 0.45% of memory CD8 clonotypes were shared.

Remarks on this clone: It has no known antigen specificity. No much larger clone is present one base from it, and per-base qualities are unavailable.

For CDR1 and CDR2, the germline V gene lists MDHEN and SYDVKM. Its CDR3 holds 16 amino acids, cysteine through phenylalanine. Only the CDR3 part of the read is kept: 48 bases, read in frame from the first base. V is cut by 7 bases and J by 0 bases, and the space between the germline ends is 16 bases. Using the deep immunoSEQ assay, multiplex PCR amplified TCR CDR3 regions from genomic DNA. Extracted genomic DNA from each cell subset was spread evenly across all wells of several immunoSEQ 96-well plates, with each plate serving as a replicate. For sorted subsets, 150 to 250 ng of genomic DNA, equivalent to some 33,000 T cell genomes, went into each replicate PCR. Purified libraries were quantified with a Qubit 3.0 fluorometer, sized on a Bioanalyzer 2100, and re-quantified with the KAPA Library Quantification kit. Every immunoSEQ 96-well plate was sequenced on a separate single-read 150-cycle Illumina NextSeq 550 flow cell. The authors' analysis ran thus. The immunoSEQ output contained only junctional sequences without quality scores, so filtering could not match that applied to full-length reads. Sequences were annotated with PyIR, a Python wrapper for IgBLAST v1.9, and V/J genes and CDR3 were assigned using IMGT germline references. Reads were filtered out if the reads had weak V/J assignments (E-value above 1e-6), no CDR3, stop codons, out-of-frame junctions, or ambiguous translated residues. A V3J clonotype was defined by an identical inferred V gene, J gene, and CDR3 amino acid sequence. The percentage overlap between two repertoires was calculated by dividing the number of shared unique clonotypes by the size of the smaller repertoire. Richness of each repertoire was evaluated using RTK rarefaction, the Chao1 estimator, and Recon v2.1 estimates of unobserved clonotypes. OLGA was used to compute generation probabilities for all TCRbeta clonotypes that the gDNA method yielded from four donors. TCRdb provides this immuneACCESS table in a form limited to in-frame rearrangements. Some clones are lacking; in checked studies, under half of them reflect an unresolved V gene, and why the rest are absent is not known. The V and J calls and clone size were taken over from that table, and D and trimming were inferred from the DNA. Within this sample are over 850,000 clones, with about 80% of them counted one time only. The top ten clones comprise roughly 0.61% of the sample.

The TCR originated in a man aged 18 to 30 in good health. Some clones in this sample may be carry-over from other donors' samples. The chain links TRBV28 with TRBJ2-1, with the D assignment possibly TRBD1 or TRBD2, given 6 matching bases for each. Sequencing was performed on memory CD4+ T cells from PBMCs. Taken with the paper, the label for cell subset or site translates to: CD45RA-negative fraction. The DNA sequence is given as TGTGCCAGCACCCTGGGGGGCGTAAGCTCCTACAATGAGCAGTTCTTC. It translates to CASTLGGVSSYNEQFF.